This passage covers 31 T cell receptor beta chains from one sample sequenced in a study of T cell responses to AZD1222 COVID-19 vaccine. Assay: immunoSEQ multiplex PCR; the TCRdb copy retains only in-frame clones and omits some. The table records 110,000 to 150,000 clones, 90% of them present only once. The sample was peripheral blood, taken on day 0 of AZD1222 vaccination. The origin of the receptors is an adult in good health.

The chain recombines TRBV4-1 with TRBJ2-2; possible D gene TRBD1, 5 bases. Trimming took 4 bases from V and 7 from J, leaving 13 bases between them. CDR3 length: 14 amino acids. CDR1 MGHRA and CDR2 YSYEKL come from the germline V gene. The CDR3: CASSRVGQLGELFF. CDR3 bases: TGCGCCAGCAGCCGAGTTGGACAACTCGGGGAGCTGTTTTTT.

The chain uses TRBV10-3 and TRBJ2-3; TRBD2 matches at 12 bases. Trimming cost V 0 bases and J 5 bases; bases outside gene matches: 9. The CDR3 covers 18 residues. Germline loops: CDR1 ENHRY, CDR2 SYGVKD. As DNA, the CDR3 is TGTGCCATCAGTGAGTCGGGGACTAGCGGGCAGGGAGGAGATACGCAGTATTTT. Its translation: CAISESGTSGQGGDTQYF.

This chain uses TRBV7-2 with TRBJ2-1, with 7 nucleotides matching TRBD1. CDR3 size: 15 residues. Germline V CDR1 and CDR2: SGHTA, FQGNSA. Germline trimming cut 3 bases from V and 4 bases from J; bases unmatched to any gene: 6. The CDR3 coding sequence is TGTGCCAGCAGCTTGGGCGTGACAGGGTACAATGAGCAGTTCTTC. As protein: CASSLGVTGYNEQFF.

CDR3 nucleotide sequence: TGTGCCAGCAGCTGGCGCGGGGGAGGCGTACCGTACGAGCAGTACTTC. Translation gives CASSWRGGGVPYEQYF. V gene TRBV5-4 combines with J gene TRBJ2-7; 7 nucleotides line up with TRBD2. Germline CDR1 and CDR2: SGHNT and YYREEE (reference sequence). V dropped 3 bases and J dropped 4; count of bases not matched to a gene: 13. The CDR3 has 16 amino acids.

The chain is built from TRBV2 and TRBJ2-3; 8 bases fit TRBD2. V lost 2 bases and J lost 3; bases outside the gene matches: 1. The CDR3 has 14 amino acids. Germline-derived CDR1 and CDR2 are SNHLY and FYNNEI. CDR3 protein: CASSEIAGTDTQYF. CDR3 nucleotides: TGTGCCAGCAGTGAAATAGCGGGAACAGATACGCAGTATTTT.

The chain carries TRBV2 and TRBJ2-7; tentatively, D is TRBD2 (6 bases). This CDR3 has 14 amino acids. Between the trimmed V and J ends, which lost 7 bases and 2 bases, there was a span of 15 bases. CDR1 and CDR2 from the germline V gene are SNHLY and FYNNEI. The CDR3 coding sequence is TGTGCCAGCACTTATGGGACTTATACCTACGAGCAGTACTTC. Encoded protein: CASTYGTYTYEQYF.

The CDR3 coding sequence is TGTGCCAGCAGCTTAGAGGGGGCGGGTGTCAACTATGGCTACACCTTC. Encoded protein: CASSLEGAGVNYGYTF. The chain links TRBV13 to TRBJ1-2; 7 bases fit TRBD1. CDR1 and CDR2 (germline): PRHDT, FYEKMQ (reference sequence). The CDR3 covers 16 residues. With 1 base clipped from V and 2 bases from J, the junction kept 7 bases outside the gene matches.

The chain uses TRBV19 and TRBJ2-1; D is perhaps TRBD1 (8 bases). The CDR3 has 20 amino acids. V was trimmed by 3 bases and J by 9 bases, leaving 33 bases between them. Germline CDR1 LNHDA, CDR2 SQIVND (reference sequence). The CDR3 sequence is CASSIESGGTGGQGYGEQFF. For the CDR3, the DNA is TGTGCCAGTAGTATTGAATCGGGGGGAACCGGTGGACAGGGCTACGGTGAGCAGTTCTTC.

This clone was seen a single time. The CDR3 sequence is CASSYSAGTEAFF. CDR3 nucleotides: TGTGCCAGCAGTTACTCCGCAGGGACTGAAGCTTTCTTT. The chain carries TRBV6-2 or TRBV6-3 and TRBJ1-1; D is possibly TRBD1 (5 bases). Germline CDR1 MNHEY, CDR2 SVGEGT. Trimming left V 0 bases short and J 5 bases short, with 7 bases between. This CDR3 comprises 13 residues.

The chain uses TRBV30 and TRBJ2-1, with a tentative D call TRBD1 (6 bases). The germline V gene encodes CDR1 GTSNPN and CDR2 SVGIG (reference sequence). This CDR3 comprises 12 residues. V dropped 3 bases and J dropped 7 bases, with 10 bases sitting between them. DNA for the CDR3: TGTGCCTGGAGCGTAACAGGGAATGAGCAGTTCTTC. Its translation: CAWSVTGNEQFF.

J is TRBJ2-7 and V is TRBV7-6; TRBD2 might be the D (6 bases). Deletions cut 1 base from V and 3 bases from J, with 25 bases between. Germline V lookup: CDR1 SGHVS, CDR2 FNYEAQ. The CDR3 is made up of 19 amino acids. CDR3 sequence: CASSLEGFTGVSTGYEQYF. CDR3 DNA: TGTGCCAGCAGCTTAGAAGGTTTTACGGGAGTCTCAACCGGCTACGAGCAGTACTTC.

The chain links TRBV9 to TRBJ1-1; D gene ambiguous. This CDR3 region has 15 residues. Germline V gene data show CDR1 as SGDLS and CDR2 as YYNGEE. Deletions cut 0 bases from V and 4 bases from J, with 13 bases between. The CDR3 bases are TGTGCCAGCAGCGTAGCATCAGATCGGGGCACTGAAGCTTTCTTT. The encoded protein is CASSVASDRGTEAFF.

In the case of this clone: Other DNA variants within this sample encode the same CDR3. The chain recombines TRBV5-1 with TRBJ1-1, with a weak D call TRBD1 (6 bases). Germline V lookup: CDR1 SGHRS, CDR2 YFSETQ. V was pared by 2 bases and J by 0 bases, with 11 bases between. This CDR3 comprises 15 residues. CDR3 region: CASSFGQTLNTEAFF. CDR3 in DNA: TGCGCCAGCAGCTTCGGACAGACGTTGAACACTGAAGCTTTCTTT.

The chain joins TRBV6-2 or TRBV6-3 to TRBJ2-7, with a weak D call TRBD1 (5 bases). Trimming cost V 4 bases and J 0 bases, with 16 bases left between them. This CDR3 spans 16 amino acids. Germline V gives CDR1 MNHEY, CDR2 SVGEGT. Here the CDR3 DNA reads TGTGCCAGCAGTTTGTACAGGCCAGCGACCTCCTACGAGCAGTACTTC. Translation gives CASSLYRPATSYEQYF.

The count of this clone is one. The rearrangement links TRBV6-1 to TRBJ1-2; D not resolved. The length of the CDR3 is 14 residues. The ends were cut back, 1 base at V and 1 base at J, with 7 bases in the middle. Germline CDR1 MNHNS, CDR2 SASEGT. This CDR3 reads CASSEVRSNYGYTF. CDR3 DNA: TGTGCCAGCAGTGAAGTCAGGAGTAACTATGGCTACACCTTC.

The sample holds one count of this clone. This chain uses TRBV7-9 with TRBJ1-2, with D perhaps TRBD1 (6 bases). Germline CDR1 is SEHNR and CDR2 is FQNEAQ (reference sequence). CDR3 length: 14 amino acids. Trimming left V 6 bases short and J 3 bases short, with 14 bases between. The chain's CDR3 is CASSDQGWDYGYTF. CDR3 bases: TGTGCCAGCAGTGACCAGGGGTGGGACTATGGCTACACCTTC.

J is TRBJ1-1 and V is TRBV5-1, with D possibly TRBD1 on 6 matching bases. Germline V gene data show CDR1 as SGHRS and CDR2 as YFSETQ. Between the trimmed V and J ends, which lost 4 bases and 5 bases, there was a span of 18 bases. The CDR3 covers 15 residues. The CDR3: CASSTGQRGDTEAFF. As DNA, the CDR3 is TGCGCCAGCAGCACAGGACAGAGGGGGGATACTGAAGCTTTCTTT.

This clone has just one count. The chain couples TRBV9 to TRBJ1-6; 8 positions match TRBD1. V dropped 4 bases and J dropped 12; count of bases not matched to a gene: 9. Germline V gives CDR1 SGDLS, CDR2 YYNGEE. CDR3 size: 14 residues. The CDR3 sequence: CASSPTTGDRPLHF. Here the CDR3 DNA reads TGTGCCAGCAGCCCCACGACAGGGGACCGACCCCTCCACTTT.

Details on this clone: A read error may account for a junction end that differs from germline. The chain employs TRBV25-1 and TRBJ1-2, with D perhaps TRBD1 (6 bases). The CDR3 sequence is 13 residues long. CDR1 and CDR2 from the germline V gene are MGHDK and SYGVNS. The CDR3 DNA reads as TGTGCCAGCACTGAACCCGGGGGGCATGGCTACACCTTC. It codes for CASTEPGGHGYTF.

The chain couples TRBV5-4 to TRBJ2-1, with a weak D call TRBD1 (6 bases). Per germline, CDR1 SGHNT and CDR2 YYREEE (reference sequence). The CDR3 extends over 14 amino acids. The V gene lost 4 bases and the J gene lost 3 bases, with 11 bases spanning the gap. The CDR3 spells CASSRRDNYNEQFF. CDR3 DNA sequence: TGTGCCAGCAGCAGACGGGACAACTACAATGAGCAGTTCTTC.

The CDR3 reads CAWSVLRGTEAFF. The DNA for the CDR3 is TGTGCCTGGAGTGTACTAAGGGGCACTGAAGCTTTCTTT. The chain uses TRBV30 and TRBJ1-1; D may be TRBD1 (5 bases). This CDR3 region has 13 residues. The germline V gene encodes CDR1 GTSNPN and CDR2 SVGIG (reference sequence). V lost 0 bases and J 4 bases, leaving 9 bases between the germline ends.

The chain employs TRBV18 and TRBJ2-5, with TRBD1 matching over 10 bases. Germline values: CDR1 KGHSH, CDR2 LQKENI. The CDR3 runs 15 residues. J gave up 2 bases and V 6 bases, and 6 bases lay outside the gene matches. The CDR3 DNA reads as TGTGCCAGCTCCACCGGGACAGGGGTTCAAGAGACCCAGTACTTC. This codes for CASSTGTGVQETQYF.

This rearrangement joins TRBV10-3 to TRBJ1-4, with D perhaps TRBD1 (5 bases). The CDR3 spans 17 residues. V lost 2 bases, J lost 6 bases, and 19 bases lay in between. The germline CDR1 and CDR2 sequences are ENHRY and SYGVKD. DNA of the CDR3: TGTGCCATCAGTGAGGCAAGAGGGGCTCGAGGGGATGAAAAACTGTTTTTT. Translated, it gives CAISEARGARGDEKLFF.

Only one count was recorded for this clone. V and J are TRBV6-4 and TRBJ1-3; 7 bases are a match to TRBD1. The V segment lost 5 bases and the J segment 3 bases; nucleotides outside the gene matches: 10. Germline CDR1 reads MRHNA; CDR2 reads SNTAGT. CDR3 size: 16 residues. CDR3 loop: CASSPRQGFYGNTIYF. For the CDR3, the DNA is TGTGCCAGCAGTCCCAGACAGGGTTTTTATGGAAACACCATATATTTT.

The chain uses TRBV7-2 and TRBJ2-3; D perhaps matches TRBD2 (5 bases). Germline lookup yields CDR1 SGHTA and CDR2 FQGNSA. The V gene lost 5 bases and the J gene lost 0 bases, with 12 bases spanning the gap. The CDR3 has 15 amino acids. CDR3 sequence: CASSLRDPSTDTQYF. The CDR3 bases are TGTGCCAGCAGCCTCCGGGATCCTAGCACAGATACGCAGTATTTT. The variable domain in full, with the rest retrieved from reference TRBV7-2 and TRBJ2-3, is GAGVSQSPSNKVTEKGKDVELRCDPISGHTALYWYRQSLGQGLEFLIYFQGNSAPDKSGLPSDRFSAERTGGSVSTLTIQRTQQEDSAVYLCASSLRDPSTDTQYFGPGTRLTVL.

The chain combines TRBV19 with TRBJ2-7; possible D gene TRBD1, 5 bases. CDR1 is LNHDA, CDR2 SQIVND, per germline (reference sequence). CDR3 size: 14 residues. Trimming stripped 4 bases from V and 5 bases from J, with 15 bases between. The CDR3 loop is CASSRSGAYDEQYF. The CDR3 DNA is TGTGCCAGTAGTAGAAGTGGGGCATACGACGAGCAGTACTTC.

In this sample, this clone turned up once. The J gene is TRBJ2-3, the V gene TRBV6-1; 8 nucleotides line up with TRBD1. The trim removed 1 base at V and 0 bases at J, leaving 3 bases unmatched. Germline CDR1 and CDR2: MNHNS and SASEGT. The CDR3 contains 16 residues. CDR3 residues: CASSEGQGQSTDTQYF. The CDR3 region has the DNA TGTGCCAGCAGTGAAGGACAGGGGCAGAGCACAGATACGCAGTATTTT.

The J gene is TRBJ2-2, the V gene TRBV5-1, with D hard to call. Trimming shortened V by 1 base and J by 2 bases, and 9 bases separated the two germline ends. The germline V gene encodes CDR1 SGHRS and CDR2 YFSETQ. This CDR3 comprises 15 residues. CDR3 in DNA: TGCGCCAGCAGCTTGACCCGCAGCAACACCGGGGAGCTGTTTTTT. It yields the protein CASSLTRSNTGELFF.

The V and J genes are TRBV15 and TRBJ1-4; 9 bases match TRBD1. The CDR3 contains 15 residues. V trimming: 0 bases; J trimming: 8 bases; junction bases outside the gene matches: 4. In germline, CDR1 is LNHNV, CDR2 YYDKDF (reference sequence). DNA of the CDR3: TGTGCCACCAGCAGAGACCGCACAGGGGGCGAAAAACTGTTTTTT. It translates to CATSRDRTGGEKLFF. Complete variable domain (other parts from reference TRBV15 and TRBJ1-4): DAMVIQNPRYQVTQFGKPVTLSCSQTLNHNVMYWYQQKSSQAPKLLFHYYDKDFNNEADTPDNFQSRRPNTSFCFLDIRSPGLGDTAMYLCATSRDRTGGEKLFFGSGTQLSVL.

The gene calls are TRBV27 and TRBJ2-7; perhaps TRBD1 as D (6 bases). Trimming cost V 8 bases and J 7 bases, with 21 bases left between them. Germline V gene data show CDR1 as MNHEY and CDR2 as SMNVEV (reference sequence). The CDR3 consists of 14 residues. CDR3 residues: CASRDGWGLGEQYF. The CDR3 DNA reads as TGTGCCAGCCGGGACGGGTGGGGGCTTGGTGAGCAGTACTTC.

The J gene is TRBJ2-7, the V gene TRBV5-1, with 7 bases that match TRBD2. The CDR3 is 18 amino acids. Germline CDR1 reads SGHRS; CDR2 reads YFSETQ. V lost 5 bases, J lost 5 bases, and 22 bases stayed unmatched. This CDR3 is CASSGGRAPGGPSDEQYF. CDR3 nucleotides: TGCGCCAGCAGTGGGGGGAGGGCCCCAGGCGGTCCCTCTGACGAGCAGTACTTC.